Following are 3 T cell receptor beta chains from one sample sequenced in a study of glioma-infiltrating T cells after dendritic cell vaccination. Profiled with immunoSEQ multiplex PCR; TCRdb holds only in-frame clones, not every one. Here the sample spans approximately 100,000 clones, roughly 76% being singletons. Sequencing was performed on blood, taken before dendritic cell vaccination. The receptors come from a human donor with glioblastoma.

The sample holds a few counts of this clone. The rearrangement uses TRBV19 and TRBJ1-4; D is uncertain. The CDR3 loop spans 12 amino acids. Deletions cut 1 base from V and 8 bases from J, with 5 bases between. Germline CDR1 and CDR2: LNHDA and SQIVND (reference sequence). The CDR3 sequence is CASSIGREKLFF. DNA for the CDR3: TGTGCCAGTAGTATAGGGAGGGAAAAACTGTTTTTT.

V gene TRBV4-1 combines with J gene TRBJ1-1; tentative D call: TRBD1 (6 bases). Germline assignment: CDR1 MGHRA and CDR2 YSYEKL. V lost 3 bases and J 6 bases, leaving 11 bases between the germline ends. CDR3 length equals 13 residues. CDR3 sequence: CASSHAQGPEAFF. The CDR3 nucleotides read TGCGCCAGCAGCCACGCACAGGGACCTGAAGCTTTCTTT.

CDR3 in amino acids: CASSSTGGDQPQHF. In DNA form, the CDR3 reads TGTGCCAGCAGTTCTACAGGGGGCGATCAGCCCCAGCATTTT. The chain uses TRBV6-6 and TRBJ1-5, with 9 bases fitting TRBD1. The CDR3 loop spans 14 amino acids. V lost 4 bases to trimming and J lost 5 bases; unmatched junction nucleotides: 3. The V gene's germline CDR1 is MNHNY and CDR2 SVGAGI (reference sequence).